This TCR beta chain was sequenced for a study of cytomegalovirus exposure and HLA in healthy donors. Study details: Among about 179 million T cells, an earlier analysis found 120 million or so unique TCR beta sequences.

This PCR relied on a set of 60 Vbeta primers and 13 Jbeta primers. Using immunoSEQ multiplex PCR, the repertoire was profiled, and TCRdb retains in-frame clones only, with some absent. The sample shows about 96,000 clones, approximately 80% of them seen only once. The CDR3 is 13 residues long. Between the trimmed V and J ends, which lost 3 bases and 1 base, there was a span of 6 bases. Germline CDR1 and CDR2: LNHDA and SQIVND (reference sequence). The source material was PBMCs. This receptor was obtained from a man younger than 45 in good health and CMV-seronegative. The V gene is TRBV19, the J gene TRBJ2-5, with a weak D call TRBD2 (6 bases). Here the CDR3 reads CASSIGSQETQYF. The DNA of the CDR3 is TGTGCCAGTAGTATCGGGAGCCAAGAGACCCAGTACTTC.